Listed below are T cell receptor beta chains from one sample, sequenced in a study of T-cell reconstitution after alpha-beta-depleted transplantation in children. MiXCR was run by TCRdb on the PCR reads, yielding one entry per CDR3 protein. The data show about 610,000 distinct CDR3 sequences, about 10% seen once. The specimen comprised PBMCs from the stem cell graft donor, sampled from the stem cell graft. These TCRs come from a human donor who donated a stem cell graft to a child with acute myeloid leukemia. The CDR3 runs from the conserved cysteine through the conserved F or W. D genes are given only for firm matches. Expanded clones are given a class, and other clones once, few, many or no size at all.

CDR3 length,clone size,V gene,D gene,J gene,CDR3 protein,CDR3 DNA
13,few,TRBV6-2/TRBV6-3,.,TRBJ2-1,CASSETGAHSQFF,TGTGCCAGCAGTGAGACCGGGGCACACTCGCAGTTCTTC
14,.,TRBV27,.,TRBJ2-1,CASSLGTLQGEQFF,TGTGCCAGCAGTTTGGGGACTCTTCAGGGTGAGCAGTTCTTC
13,.,TRBV20-1,TRBD1,TRBJ1-1,CSARQGQGSEAFF,TGCAGTGCTAGACAGGGACAGGGCTCTGAAGCTTTCTTT
15,many,TRBV20-1,.,TRBJ1-6,CSAGPGFSYNSPLHF,TGCAGTGCTGGCCCAGGGTTTTCCTATAATTCACCCCTCCACTTT
15,few,TRBV20-1,TRBD2,TRBJ2-7,CSARGVGLAGYEQYF,TGCAGTGCTAGAGGGGTCGGGCTAGCGGGTTACGAGCAGTACTTC
12,many,TRBV7-2,.,TRBJ2-3,CASSSPPNTQYF,TGTGCCAGCAGCTCCCCCCCAAATACGCAGTATTTT
14,many,TRBV9,TRBD2,TRBJ2-7,CASNPAGGSYEQYF,TGTGCCAGCAATCCAGCGGGAGGATCCTACGAGCAGTACTTC
13,.,TRBV18,.,TRBJ2-2,CASSPPSAGELFF,TGTGCCAGCTCACCACCCAGCGCCGGGGAGCTGTTTTTT
15,many,TRBV5-1,.,TRBJ2-5,CASSLGGRKQETQYF,TGCGCCAGCAGCTTGGGAGGACGGAAACAAGAGACCCAGTACTTC
13,.,TRBV5-6,.,TRBJ1-2,CASSTQDTSIYTF,TGTGCCAGCAGCACCCAGGACACTTCTATCTACACCTTC
14,many,TRBV29-1,.,TRBJ2-1,CSVENPESNNEQFF,TGCAGCGTTGAAAACCCCGAGTCAAATAATGAGCAGTTCTTC
16,.,TRBV5-5,.,TRBJ1-4,CASSLDGGLANEKLFF,TGTGCCAGCAGCTTGGATGGGGGGCTGGCTAATGAAAAACTGTTTTTT
13,.,TRBV5-1,.,TRBJ1-6,CASSLEPNSPLHF,TGCGCCAGCAGCTTAGAACCTAATTCACCCCTCCACTTT
16,many,TRBV5-1,TRBD2,TRBJ2-2,CASSQFAGLAPGELFF,TGCGCCAGCAGCCAGTTTGCAGGACTAGCCCCCGGGGAGCTGTTTTTT
15,many,TRBV7-9,TRBD1,TRBJ1-6,CASSPGQGIISPLHF,TGTGCCAGCAGCCCGGGACAGGGGATCATTTCACCCCTCCACTTT
13,.,TRBV6-2/TRBV6-3,TRBD1,TRBJ1-5,CASREGQNQPQHF,TGTGCCAGCAGAGAGGGACAGAATCAGCCCCAGCATTTT
16,few,TRBV6-1,.,TRBJ1-1,CASSRGGTHLNTEAFF,TGTGCCAGCAGTCGCGGGGGGACCCACCTGAACACTGAAGCTTTCTTT
13,few,TRBV7-2,.,TRBJ1-1,CASSTHPGTEAFF,TGTGCCAGCAGCACTCACCCGGGAACTGAAGCTTTCTTT
13,.,TRBV5-1,.,TRBJ1-1,CASSDGSGTEAFF,TGCGCCAGCAGCGACGGGTCGGGTACTGAAGCTTTCTTT
16,.,TRBV27,.,TRBJ1-5,CASSLGTSNSNQPQHF,TGTGCCAGCAGTTTGGGGACATCCAATAGCAATCAGCCCCAGCATTTT
16,many,TRBV27,TRBD2,TRBJ2-3,CASSLFAGGPTDTQYF,TGTGCCAGCAGTTTATTTGCGGGGGGCCCCACAGATACGCAGTATTTT
14,many,TRBV24-1,.,TRBJ2-1,CATSGGPGYNEQFF,TGTGCCACCAGCGGAGGGCCGGGCTACAATGAGCAGTTCTTC
15,few,TRBV11-2,.,TRBJ2-7,CASSSYGASSYEQYF,TGTGCCAGCAGCTCTTACGGGGCCTCCTCCTACGAGCAGTACTTC
15,many,TRBV28,TRBD1,TRBJ1-6,CASSLKTGASSPLHF,TGTGCCAGCAGTTTAAAGACAGGGGCTTCTTCACCCCTCCACTTT
14,few,TRBV10-3,.,TRBJ1-1,CAISEDRRNTEAFF,TGTGCCATCAGTGAGGACAGGAGGAACACTGAAGCTTTCTTT
15,many,TRBV7-2,TRBD2,TRBJ2-1,CASSSRGLAVNEQFF,TGTGCCAGCAGCTCCCGGGGCCTAGCGGTCAATGAGCAGTTCTTC
16,many,TRBV5-1,TRBD2,TRBJ2-2,CASSLEGGRGTGELFF,TGCGCCAGCAGCTTGGAAGGCGGGAGAGGAACCGGGGAGCTGTTTTTT
11,many,TRBV29-1,.,TRBJ1-1,CSVISNTEAFF,TGCAGCGTTATTAGTAACACTGAAGCTTTCTTT
15,few,TRBV28,.,TRBJ1-3,CASSLRRGTGNTIYF,TGTGCCAGCAGTTTAAGGAGGGGTACTGGAAACACCATATATTTT
14,few,TRBV20-1,.,TRBJ2-7,CSARAGRVAYEQYF,TGCAGTGCTAGAGCGGGGCGGGTGGCCTACGAGCAGTACTTC
15,few,TRBV20-1,TRBD2,TRBJ2-7,CSAPRLAMSSYEQYF,TGCAGTGCCCCCCGACTAGCGATGAGCTCCTACGAGCAGTACTTC
12,many,TRBV10-3,.,TRBJ2-2,CAISDRGGELFF,TGTGCCATCAGTGATCGCGGCGGGGAGCTGTTTTTT
14,many,TRBV29-1,TRBD2,TRBJ2-1,CSDRVRGTSGEQFF,TGCAGCGACAGGGTTCGGGGGACTAGCGGGGAACAGTTCTTC
12,.,TRBV29-1,.,TRBJ2-7,CSGTISSYEQYF,TGCAGCGGGACTATCAGCTCCTACGAGCAGTACTTC
19,few,TRBV6-2/TRBV6-3,TRBD1,TRBJ2-6,CASSYSRGQGARGANVLTF,TGTGCCAGCAGTTACTCGAGGGGACAGGGGGCGCGCGGGGCCAACGTCCTGACTTTC
16,.,TRBV27,TRBD2,TRBJ2-5,CASSFAGLAVQETQYF,TGTGCCAGCAGTTTTGCGGGACTAGCGGTCCAAGAGACCCAGTACTTC
15,few,TRBV4-3,.,TRBJ2-1,CASSQDPITSHEQFF,TGCGCCAGCAGCCAAGATCCCATTACTAGCCATGAGCAGTTCTTC
14,many,TRBV29-1,.,TRBJ2-3,CSADLGGGTDTQYF,TGCAGCGCCGACTTGGGTGGCGGCACAGATACGCAGTATTTT